This T cell receptor (beta chain) was found in a study of blood T cell repertoires in COVID-19. In the study overall: Collection of acute and convalescent COVID-19 samples took place in the United States, Italy and Spain. Sources were T cells, B-cell-depleted T cells, or PBMCs; the material itself was cDNA or gDNA.

Adults between roughly 18 and 95 years of age took part from 24 US areas. Categorization into cohorts depended on clinical history that participants reported. TCRdb keeps only in-frame clones here, not all; method: immunoSEQ multiplex PCR. This table has 200,000 to 250,000 clones, about nine tenths appearing once. The CDR3 has 15 residues. CDR1 and CDR2 from the germline V gene are SGHRS and YFSETQ. V was clipped by 0 bases and J by 0 bases, with 10 bases between them. Sequencing input: PBMCs or T cells enriched from blood (not recorded which). The rearrangement joins TRBV5-1 to TRBJ2-7; D might be TRBD1 (6 bases). This TCR was sampled from a woman between 35 and 50 years old with acute COVID-19. Here the CDR3 DNA reads TGCGCCAGCAGCTTGGGCGGACAGCACTCCTACGAGCAGTACTTC. Its translation: CASSLGGQHSYEQYF.